This passage covers 23 T cell receptor beta chains from one sample sequenced in a study of post-analysis software for immune sequencing data. General study points: Included in a set of a handful of TRBV segments more frequent in patients than controls were TRBV5-6, TRBV5-1 and TRBV20-1.

The antigens for these receptors are not known. Sequencing libraries made from TCR beta cDNA carried unique molecular identifiers. TCRdb analysed the PCR reads with MiXCR anew, one entry per CDR3 protein. The sample includes 250,000 to 300,000 distinct CDR3 sequences, around 34% of them seen just once. The source material was blood. Receptor source: a girl aged 5 to 17 with multiple sclerosis.

The chain recombines TRBV11-1 with TRBJ2-7; the match to TRBD2 covers 11 bases. Germline V lookup: CDR1 SGHAT, CDR2 FQDESV (reference sequence). Trimming took 5 bases from V and 4 from J; bases not matched to a gene: 10. The CDR3 totals 16 residues. The CDR3 region is CASSRLAGPTVYEQYF. Written as DNA, the CDR3 is TGTGCCAGCAGCCGACTAGCGGGGCCGACCGTTTACGAGCAGTACTTC.

The table lists this clonotype with a few counts. This chain connects TRBV27 to TRBJ1-5; D remains unclear. The germline CDR1 and CDR2 sequences are MNHEY and SMNVEV (reference sequence). CDR3 length: 17 amino acids. The V gene lost 0 bases and the J gene lost 0 bases, with 12 bases spanning the gap. The CDR3: CASSLSSADYSNQPQHF. The DNA of the CDR3 is TGTGCCAGCAGTTTATCATCGGCAGATTATAGCAATCAGCCCCAGCATTTT.

The count of this clonotype is one. The V call is TRBV7-2, the J call TRBJ2-3, with D perhaps assigned TRBD1 or TRBD2 (5 bases each). Germline-derived CDR1 and CDR2 are SGHTA and FQGNSA. The CDR3 is made up of 16 amino acids. V was pared by 4 bases and J by 6 bases, with 20 bases between. The CDR3 DNA reads as TGTGCCAGCAGCTCACCTAGGAGGCAGGGTGCTGATACGCAGTATTTT. Amino acids: CASSSPRRQGADTQYF.

This clonotype was counted at least ten times. V is TRBV4-1 and J is TRBJ1-1; the D is unclear. The CDR3 runs 15 residues. CDR1 and CDR2 (germline): MGHRA, YSYEKL. With 4 bases removed from V and 0 bases from J, the gap between germline ends came to 12 bases. The CDR3 here is CASSPQIRMNTEAFF. CDR3 sequence (DNA): TGCGCCAGCAGCCCCCAAATACGTATGAACACTGAAGCTTTCTTT.

The chain is built from TRBV7-8 and TRBJ2-5; TRBD2 might be the D (5 bases). Matching the DNA end better, TRBJ2-7 makes the J call doubtful. Germline V gives CDR1 SGHVS, CDR2 FQNEAQ. This CDR3 region has 15 residues. The CDR3 protein is CASSLVPGIPDEQYF. The CDR3 DNA reads as TGTGCCAGCAGCTTAGTCCCCGGGATACCGGACGAGCAGTACTTC.

In its sample, this clonotype was seen many times. The chain combines TRBV11-2 with TRBJ1-1; 9 nucleotides line up with TRBD1. Germline lookup yields CDR1 SGHAT and CDR2 FQNNGV. Losses at the gene ends were 5 bases for V and 3 bases for J; bases not matched to a gene: 10. The CDR3 sequence is 16 residues long. CDR3 amino acids: CASSTGTGHPYTEAFF. CDR3 DNA: TGTGCCAGCAGCACCGGGACAGGGCATCCTTACACTGAAGCTTTCTTT.

The chain recombines TRBV11-3 with TRBJ2-1; 8 bases line up with TRBD2. Germline-derived CDR1 and CDR2 are SGHNT and YENEEA. CDR3 length equals 16 residues. J was trimmed by 5 bases and V by 2 bases; bases with no gene match: 8. In DNA form, the CDR3 reads TGTGCCAGCAGCTTAAGACGGGGGGGGTCGGACAATGAGCAGTTCTTC. Its translation is CASSLRRGGSDNEQFF.

Ten or more counts support this clonotype. The V call is TRBV15, the J call TRBJ2-1, with 13 bases identical to TRBD2. CDR1 is LNHNV, CDR2 YYDKDF, per germline (reference sequence). Trimming at V came to 3 bases and at J to 8 bases, leaving 7 bases not matched to a gene. This CDR3 region has 16 residues. CDR3 protein: CATSRRLAGGSDEQFF. The CDR3 nucleotides read TGTGCCACCAGCAGGAGACTAGCGGGAGGAAGCGATGAGCAGTTCTTC. Full variable domain (remainder filled in from reference TRBV15 and TRBJ2-1): DAMVIQNPRYQVTQFGKPVTLSCSQTLNHNVMYWYQQKSSQAPKLLFHYYDKDFNNEADTPDNFQSRRPNTSFCFLDIRSPGLGDTAMYLCATSRRLAGGSDEQFFGPGTRLTVL.

This rearrangement joins TRBV7-2 to TRBJ1-1, with unresolved D. Germline V gives CDR1 SGHTA, CDR2 FQGNSA. This CDR3 has 14 residues. Deletions cut 3 bases from V and 1 base from J, with 9 bases between. DNA of the CDR3: TGTGCCAGCAGCTTTACGAGGGCGAACACTGAAGCTTTCTTT. Protein: CASSFTRANTEAFF.

There are a few counts of this clonotype. This clone may be a read error of a much larger clone one base away. V gene TRBV6-5 combines with J gene TRBJ1-2, with a weak D call TRBD1 (6 bases). From germline, CDR1 is MNHEY and CDR2 SVGAGI. This CDR3 has 17 residues. Trimming shortened V by 1 base and J by 3 bases, and 18 bases separated the two germline ends. The CDR3 DNA reads as TGTGCCAGCAGTTACTTAACCAGGACAGCTTTACACTATGGCTACACCTTC. Its protein product is CASSYLTRTALHYGYTF.

This clonotype was seen ten or more times. The rearrangement links TRBV7-9 to TRBJ2-1, with D hard to call. This CDR3 contains 13 residues. Germline V gene sequence: CDR1 SEHNR, CDR2 FQNEAQ (reference sequence). Trimming took off 1 base at V and 7 bases at J, with 8 bases between the two ends. CDR3 residues: CASSLDGLNEQFF. DNA of the CDR3: TGTGCCAGCAGCTTAGACGGTTTGAATGAGCAGTTCTTC.

This clonotype appeared many times. This chain joins TRBV20-1 and TRBJ2-5; 10 bases match TRBD2. The CDR3 loop spans 14 amino acids. V was pared by 0 bases and J by 5 bases, with 3 bases of the junction left unmatched. Germline CDR1 and CDR2: DFQATT and SNEGSKA (reference sequence). DNA for the CDR3: TGCAGTGCTAGAGAGGCTAGCGGGGGCGAGACCCAGTACTTC. Translating it yields CSAREASGGETQYF.

A note on this clonotype: Just one base apart from a much larger clone, this may be a read error. The chain uses TRBV14 and TRBJ2-5; D call uncertain. Germline V gene data show CDR1 as SGHDN and CDR2 as FVKESK. The CDR3 length is 13 residues. V was trimmed by 4 bases and J by 11 bases, leaving 17 bases between them. CDR3 region: CASSPRLFNEQYF. In DNA, the CDR3 is TGTGCCAGCAGCCCCCGACTGTTTAATGAGCAGTACTTC.

The chain employs TRBV7-2 and TRBJ2-2; TRBD1 might be the D (5 bases). Germline V gene data show CDR1 as SGHTA and CDR2 as FQGNSA. V gave up 5 bases and J gave up 5 bases, with 12 bases separating them. The CDR3 extends over 14 amino acids. The CDR3 here is CASSKQASTGELFF. In DNA, the CDR3 is TGTGCCAGCAGCAAACAGGCCTCTACCGGGGAGCTGTTTTTT.

DNA for the CDR3: TGCAGTGCTGGCGGGGGGTTGAACACTGAAGCTTTCTTT. This sequence encodes CSAGGGLNTEAFF. The chain links TRBV20-1 to TRBJ1-1, with a possible D match to TRBD1 (5 bases). Per germline, CDR1 DFQATT and CDR2 SNEGSKA (reference sequence). The CDR3 contains 13 residues. The germline V and J ends were trimmed by 5 bases and 0 bases, with 10 bases remaining between them.

This clonotype came up many times. V is TRBV25-1 and J is TRBJ2-3; D possibly corresponds to TRBD1 (5 bases). The ends were cut back, 4 bases at V and 2 bases at J, with 10 bases in the middle. This CDR3 is built from 14 residues. From germline, CDR1 is MGHDK and CDR2 SYGVNS. CDR3 sequence: CASSVQGNTDTQYF. In DNA, the CDR3 is TGTGCCAGCAGTGTCCAGGGTAACACAGATACGCAGTATTTT.

Points on this clonotype: This may come from a read error, since a much larger clone is one base off. V is TRBV7-2 and J is TRBJ2-7, with 9 bases aligning to TRBD2. CDR1 SGHTA and CDR2 FQGNSA come from the germline V gene. J lost 0 bases, V lost 8 bases, and 8 bases had no gene match. The CDR3 runs 15 residues. CDR3 bases: TGTGCCAGCGGCTGGGGACTAGCAAGCTCCTACGAGCAGTACTTC. It encodes CASGWGLASSYEQYF.

Note on this clonotype: One base away lies a much larger clone, so this may be a sequencing read error. The chain joins TRBV10-3 to TRBJ2-1; 10 positions match TRBD2. The germline CDR1 and CDR2 sequences are ENHRY and SYGVKD. V shed 11 bases and J 7 bases; nucleotides not matched to a gene: 11. The CDR3 extends over 14 amino acids. The CDR3 is CAVTGLAGVNEQFF. The CDR3 DNA follows: TGTGCCGTAACAGGGCTAGCGGGAGTGAATGAGCAGTTCTTC.

This clonotype was picked up a small number of times. A much larger clone differs from this one at a single base, so this may be a read error. J is TRBJ2-5 and V is TRBV24-1, with 8 bases matching TRBD1. CDR1 is KGHDR and CDR2 is SFDVKD in the germline V gene. V shed 4 bases and J 11 bases; nucleotides not matched to a gene: 14. The CDR3 covers 15 residues. The DNA of the CDR3 is TGTGCCACCAGTGACCGGGACAGGTTAAAGAATGAGCAGTACTTC. Translating it yields CATSDRDRLKNEQYF.

As to this clonotype: Given a much more abundant clone one base away, this may be a read error. The J gene is TRBJ2-1, the V gene TRBV5-1, with 10 bases aligning to TRBD1. V shed 5 bases and J 8 bases; nucleotides not matched to a gene: 4. This CDR3 region has 13 residues. Germline V gene lookup returns CDR1 SGHRS and CDR2 YFSETQ. CDR3 DNA sequence: TGCGCCAGCAGGGGACAGGGGTGGTATGAGCAGTTCTTC. Encoded protein: CASRGQGWYEQFF.

The chain is built from TRBV11-2 and TRBJ2-5; no reliable D call. The CDR3 extends over 13 amino acids. V lost 1 base, J lost 3 bases, and 6 bases lay in between. Germline V gene sequence: CDR1 SGHAT, CDR2 FQNNGV. DNA for the CDR3: TGTGCCAGCAGCTTAGGTGCGAAAGAGACCCAGTACTTC. Its protein is CASSLGAKETQYF.

This clonotype was detected many times. The chain joins TRBV28 to TRBJ2-3; 7 bases align to TRBD2. CDR3 length: 15 residues. Losses at the gene ends were 8 bases for V and 1 base for J; bases not matched to a gene: 9. CDR1 is MDHEN, CDR2 SYDVKM, per germline. The DNA for the CDR3 is TGTGCCAGCTTGGGCGGGAGTCTTGGCACAGATACGCAGTATTTT. It yields the protein CASLGGSLGTDTQYF.

A single count supports this clonotype. The chain is built from TRBV27 and TRBJ2-7, with 11 bases matching TRBD2. This CDR3 region has 18 residues. The germline CDR1 and CDR2 sequences are MNHEY and SMNVEV (reference sequence). The V segment lost 5 bases and the J segment 5 bases; nucleotides outside the gene matches: 17. CDR3 nucleotide sequence: TGTGCCAGCAGTGAATGGACTAGCGGGCGTCGTGGGGTCAACGAGCAGTACTTC. It is translated as CASSEWTSGRRGVNEQYF.